This T cell receptor (beta chain) emerged from a study of blood T cell repertoires in COVID-19. Germline V lookup: CDR1 LGHDT, CDR2 YNNKEL (reference sequence). Trimming cost V 4 bases and J 8 bases, with 11 bases left between them. The CDR3 runs to 12 residues. Some clones are missing from TCRdb's copy, which holds only in-frame ones; the method was immunoSEQ multiplex PCR. The sample consists of about 150,000 clones, more than 75% of them appearing once. The chain recombines TRBV3-1 (or the pseudogene TRBV3-2) with TRBJ1-2; D is unclear. Sequenced: peripheral blood. The sequence came from a man between 60 and 75 years old with acute or convalescent COVID-19. The CDR3 region is CASSPRGAGYTF. DNA for the CDR3: TGTGCCAGCAGCCCACGGGGTGCGGGCTACACCTTC.